The 13 T cell receptor beta chains given below trace back to one sample, sequenced in a study of T-cell memory formation after mild COVID-19. Via MiXCR, TCRdb re-called the 5' RACE reads, giving one row per CDR3 protein. The repertoire holds 85,000 to 130,000 distinct CDR3 sequences, with approximately 13% as singletons. Material for sequencing was PBMCs or a T cell subset sorted from them (not recorded which). These receptors all stem from an adult woman who had mild COVID-19 (a few samples of this study predate the infection). Cell type and time point are not known.

A few counts support this clonotype. The CDR3 DNA reads as TGCGCCAGCAGCTTGGCCTGGGACAGGGGGGGAGACACTGAAGCTTTCTTT. It specifies CASSLAWDRGGDTEAFF. The rearrangement joins TRBV5-1 to TRBJ1-1, with 11 bases aligning to TRBD1. Germline V gene sequence: CDR1 SGHRS, CDR2 YFSETQ. CDR3 length equals 17 residues. The V segment lost 0 bases and the J segment 3 bases; nucleotides outside the gene matches: 7.

This clonotype has only a few counts. The V gene is TRBV19, the J gene TRBJ2-5; possibly TRBD2 for D (7 bases). CDR1 is LNHDA, CDR2 SQIVND, per germline (reference sequence). Trimming took 2 bases from V and 1 from J, leaving 14 bases between them. This CDR3 is 16 amino acids long. In DNA, the CDR3 is TGTGCCAGTAGTATAAGGGCAGGGGAGGGCCAAGAGACCCAGTACTTC. Translated, it gives CASSIRAGEGQETQYF.

This clonotype was seen many times. The genes are TRBV12-3 or TRBV12-4 and TRBJ2-1, with D maybe TRBD1 (5 bases). The CDR3 runs 13 residues. The germline V and J ends were trimmed by 6 bases and 5 bases, with 11 bases remaining between them. The CDR3 DNA is TGTGCCAGCAGCCCCGACAGCGACAATGAGCAGTTCTTC. This gives the protein CASSPDSDNEQFF.

The chain uses TRBV12-3 or TRBV12-4 and TRBJ2-7; no clear D gene. This CDR3 comprises 14 residues. V lost 5 bases and J 3 bases, leaving 14 bases between the germline ends. The CDR3 region is CASSDESVDYEQYF. The CDR3 region has the DNA TGTGCCAGCAGTGATGAGTCGGTGGACTACGAGCAGTACTTC.

This clonotype has just a few counts. The chain couples TRBV5-1 to TRBJ2-7; 7 bases agree with TRBD2. CDR1 is SGHRS, CDR2 YFSETQ, per germline. Losses at the gene ends were 4 bases for V and 5 bases for J; bases not matched to a gene: 6. The CDR3 has 13 residues. CDR3 in DNA: TGCGCCAGCAGCCTGGGGGGGTCGGACGAGCAGTACTTC. Translation gives CASSLGGSDEQYF. Looking up the rest from reference TRBV5-1 and TRBJ2-7 gives the full variable domain: KAGVTQTPRYLIKTRGQQVTLSCSPISGHRSVSWYQQTPGQGLQFLFEYFSETQRNKGNFPGRFSGRQFSNSRSEMNVSTLELGDSALYLCASSLGGSDEQYFGPGTRLTVT.

This clonotype was picked up a small number of times. This chain connects TRBV7-9 to TRBJ1-2; 9 nucleotides align to TRBD1. The CDR3 is 14 residues long. The J segment lost 3 bases and the V segment lost 5 bases, leaving 4 bases of the junction unmatched. The germline V gene encodes CDR1 SEHNR and CDR2 FQNEAQ (reference sequence). This CDR3 is CASSTGQGDYGYTF. In nucleotides, the CDR3 is TGTGCCAGCAGCACGGGACAGGGCGACTATGGCTACACCTTC.

Many counts were recorded for this clonotype. V usage is TRBV25-1 and J usage is TRBJ2-1, with D uncertain. Germline CDR1 MGHDK, CDR2 SYGVNS. The CDR3 is 15 amino acids. The germline V and J ends were trimmed by 3 bases and 7 bases, with 16 bases remaining between them. CDR3 sequence: CASSEEQTLRNEQFF. CDR3 nucleotides: TGTGCCAGCAGTGAGGAGCAGACCCTACGGAATGAGCAGTTCTTC.

The rearrangement links TRBV25-1 to TRBJ2-7, with D perhaps matching TRBD2 (5 bases). Trimming took 6 bases from V and 8 from J, leaving 17 bases between them. The CDR3 contains 13 residues. The germline V gene has CDR1 MGHDK and CDR2 SYGVNS. The CDR3 DNA follows: TGTGCCAGCAGATACTCAGACTGGGAGAAGCAGTACTTC. Its translation is CASRYSDWEKQYF.

The sample holds many counts of this clonotype. The chain combines TRBV19 with TRBJ2-1; 10 bases agree with TRBD2. J was trimmed by 4 bases and V by 4 bases; bases with no gene match: 4. CDR3 size: 15 residues. Germline V gene data show CDR1 as LNHDA and CDR2 as SQIVND (reference sequence). The CDR3 coding sequence is TGTGCCAGTAGTAACCGGACTAGCGGTTACAATGAGCAGTTCTTC. Its translation is CASSNRTSGYNEQFF.

V and J are TRBV13 and TRBJ2-7, with 7 bases identical to TRBD1. Germline values: CDR1 PRHDT, CDR2 FYEKMQ (reference sequence). V lost 5 bases to trimming and J lost 0 bases; unmatched junction nucleotides: 10. The CDR3 loop spans 16 amino acids. CDR3: CASSGPGTVISYEQYF. CDR3 coding DNA: TGTGCCAGCAGCGGTCCCGGGACAGTAATCTCCTACGAGCAGTACTTC.

For this clonotype: A much larger clone differs by one base, so this may be a read error. The chain is built from TRBV4-2 and TRBJ2-1; D is perhaps TRBD1 (5 bases). The germline gives CDR1 LGHNA, CDR2 YNFKEQ. Trimming took 1 base from V and 8 from J, leaving 18 bases between them. The CDR3 contains 16 residues. The CDR3: CASSQVDMGRLDEQFF. DNA for the CDR3: TGTGCCAGCAGCCAAGTGGACATGGGGCGTTTGGATGAGCAGTTCTTC.

The J gene is TRBJ1-1, the V gene TRBV4-3; TRBD1 aligns across 9 bases. With 1 base clipped from V and 0 bases from J, the junction kept 15 bases outside the gene matches. This CDR3 spans 20 amino acids. Germline V gene data show CDR1 as LGHNA and CDR2 as YSLEER. The CDR3 loop is CASSQGLEQGADMMNTEAFF. The CDR3 DNA sequence: TGCGCCAGCAGCCAAGGTTTGGAACAGGGGGCGGATATGATGAACACTGAAGCTTTCTTT.

This clonotype was detected only a few times. The CDR3: CASSATVRDPEAFF. The CDR3 nucleotides are TGCGCCAGCAGTGCGACAGTTAGGGACCCTGAAGCTTTCTTT. V gene TRBV5-1 combines with J gene TRBJ1-1; D may be TRBD1 (5 bases). The germline V gene encodes CDR1 SGHRS and CDR2 YFSETQ. V lost 5 bases to trimming and J lost 6 bases, with 17 bases between them. The CDR3 totals 14 residues.